This TCR beta chain was recorded in a study of cytomegalovirus exposure and HLA in healthy donors. A remark on this clone: What it binds is not known.

General study findings and limits: There were some 150 TCR beta chains listed as cytomegalovirus-associated.

A multiplex PCR was run with 60 Vbeta primers and 13 Jbeta primers. Sequenced by immunoSEQ multiplex PCR; TCRdb stores in-frame clones only, minus some. This sample has 140,000 or so clones; around 72% occur once, and the top ten carry approximately 2%. The CDR3 length is 22 residues. V and J are TRBV21-1 and TRBJ2-6; the DNA was not compared with TRBD2, the D call given in the table. TRBV21-1 is a pseudogene. The TCR originated in a man between 40 and 49 years old in good health and CMV-seronegative. The sequencing input was PBMCs. In DNA form, the CDR3 reads TGTGCCACTCTAAATGGGGCTAGCGGGAGATTAAGAACCGCGGGCGGGGCCAACGTCCTGACTTTC. It specifies CATLNGASGRLRTAGGANVLTF.